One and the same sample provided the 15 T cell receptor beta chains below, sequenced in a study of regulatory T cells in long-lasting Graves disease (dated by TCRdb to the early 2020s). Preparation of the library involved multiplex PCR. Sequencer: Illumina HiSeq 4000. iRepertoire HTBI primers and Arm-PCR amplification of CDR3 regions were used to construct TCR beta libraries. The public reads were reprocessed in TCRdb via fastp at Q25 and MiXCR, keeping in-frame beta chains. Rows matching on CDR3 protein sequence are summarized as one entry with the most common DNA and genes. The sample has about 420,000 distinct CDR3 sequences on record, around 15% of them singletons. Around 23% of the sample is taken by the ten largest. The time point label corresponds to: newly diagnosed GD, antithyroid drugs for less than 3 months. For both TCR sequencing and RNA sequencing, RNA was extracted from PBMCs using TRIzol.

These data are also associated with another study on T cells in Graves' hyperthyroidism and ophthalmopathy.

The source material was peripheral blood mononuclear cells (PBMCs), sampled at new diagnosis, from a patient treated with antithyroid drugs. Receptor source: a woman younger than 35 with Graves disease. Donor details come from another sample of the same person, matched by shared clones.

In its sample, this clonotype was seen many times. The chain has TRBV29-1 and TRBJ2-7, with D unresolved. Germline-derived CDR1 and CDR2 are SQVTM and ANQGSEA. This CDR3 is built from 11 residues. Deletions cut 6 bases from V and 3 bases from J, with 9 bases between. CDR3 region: CSVSAGYEQYF. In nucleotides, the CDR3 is TGCAGCGTCTCCGCCGGCTACGAGCAGTACTTC.

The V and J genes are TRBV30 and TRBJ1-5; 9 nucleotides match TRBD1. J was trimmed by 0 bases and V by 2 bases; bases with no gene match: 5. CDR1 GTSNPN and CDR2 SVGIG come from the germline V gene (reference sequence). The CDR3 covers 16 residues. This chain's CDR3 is CAWSRDRVNSNQPQHF. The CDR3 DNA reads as TGTGCCTGGAGTCGGGACAGGGTGAATAGCAATCAGCCCCAGCATTTT.

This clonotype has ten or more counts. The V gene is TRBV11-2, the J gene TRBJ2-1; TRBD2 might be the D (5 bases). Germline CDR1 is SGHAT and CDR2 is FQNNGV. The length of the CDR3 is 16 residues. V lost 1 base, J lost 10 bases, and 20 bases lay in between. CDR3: CASSLVPGSLIGEQFF. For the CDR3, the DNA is TGTGCCAGCAGCTTAGTTCCGGGGAGCCTGATTGGGGAGCAGTTCTTC.

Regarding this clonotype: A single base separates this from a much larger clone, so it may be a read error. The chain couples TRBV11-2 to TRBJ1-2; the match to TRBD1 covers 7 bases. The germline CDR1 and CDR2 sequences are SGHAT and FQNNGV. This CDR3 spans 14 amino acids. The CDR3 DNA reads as TGTGTCAGCAGCCCACAGACAGGGAACTATGGCTACACCTTC. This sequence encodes CVSSPQTGNYGYTF.

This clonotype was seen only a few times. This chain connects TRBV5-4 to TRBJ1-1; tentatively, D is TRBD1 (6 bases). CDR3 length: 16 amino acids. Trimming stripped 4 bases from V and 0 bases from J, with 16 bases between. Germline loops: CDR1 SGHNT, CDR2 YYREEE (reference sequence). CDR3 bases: TGTGCCAGCAGCCGAAGAGGGGGAGGAATGAACACTGAAGCTTTCTTT. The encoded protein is CASSRRGGGMNTEAFF.

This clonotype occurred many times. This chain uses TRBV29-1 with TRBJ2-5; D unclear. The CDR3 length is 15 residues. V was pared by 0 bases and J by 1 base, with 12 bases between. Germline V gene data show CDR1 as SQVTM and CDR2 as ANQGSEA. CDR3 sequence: CSVEDLRAAQETQYF. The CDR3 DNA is TGCAGCGTTGAAGATCTTAGGGCGGCCCAAGAGACCCAGTACTTC. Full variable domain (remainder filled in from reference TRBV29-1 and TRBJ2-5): SAVISQKPSRDICQRGTSLTIQCQVDSQVTMMFWYRQQPGQSLTLIATANQGSEATYESGFVIDKFPISRPNLTFSTLTVSNMSPEDSSIYLCSVEDLRAAQETQYFGPGTRLLVL.

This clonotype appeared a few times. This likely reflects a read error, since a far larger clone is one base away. CDR3 region: CASSDYWGTEGSDEQFF. The DNA of the CDR3 is TGTGCCAGCAGCGACTATTGGGGGACGGAAGGAAGCGACGAGCAGTTCTTC. The chain employs TRBV7-2 and TRBJ2-4; D is perhaps TRBD1 or TRBD2 (5 bases each). The J call is doubtful: the DNA matches TRBJ2-1 better. CDR3 length equals 17 residues. CDR1 is SGHTA and CDR2 is FQGNSA in the germline V gene.

The CDR3 sequence: CASSQDLLAGALTGELFF. CDR3 bases: TGTGCCAGCAGCCAAGATCTCCTAGCGGGAGCGCTCACCGGGGAGCTGTTTTTT. This chain joins TRBV14 and TRBJ2-2; 10 bases match TRBD2. This CDR3 is built from 18 residues. J lost 4 bases, V lost 0 bases, and 8 bases had no gene match. Per germline, CDR1 SGHDN and CDR2 FVKESK.

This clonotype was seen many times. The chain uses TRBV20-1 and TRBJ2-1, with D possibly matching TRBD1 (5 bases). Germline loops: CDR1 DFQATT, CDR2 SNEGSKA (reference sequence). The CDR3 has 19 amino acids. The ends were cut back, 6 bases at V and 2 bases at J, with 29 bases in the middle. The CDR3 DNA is TGCAGTGCGGAAGACCTAAACAAGGGGCTCCTGAGACCCTACAATGAGCAGTTCTTC. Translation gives CSAEDLNKGLLRPYNEQFF.

The CDR3 loop is CASKFRGIGTGELFF. The CDR3 nucleotides read TGTGCCAGCAAATTCAGGGGTATTGGCACCGGGGAGCTGTTTTTT. This sequence joins TRBV25-1 and TRBJ2-2; a possible D gene is TRBD1 (6 bases). This CDR3 contains 15 residues. V was pared by 7 bases and J by 4 bases, with 16 bases between. Germline V gives CDR1 MGHDK, CDR2 SYGVNS.

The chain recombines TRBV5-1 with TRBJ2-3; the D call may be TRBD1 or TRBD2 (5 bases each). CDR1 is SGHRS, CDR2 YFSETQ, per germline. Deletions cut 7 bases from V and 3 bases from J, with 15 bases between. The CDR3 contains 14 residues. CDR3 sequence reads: CASGRAGRTDTQYF. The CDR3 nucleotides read TGCGCCAGCGGTCGTGCAGGGAGAACAGATACGCAGTATTTT.

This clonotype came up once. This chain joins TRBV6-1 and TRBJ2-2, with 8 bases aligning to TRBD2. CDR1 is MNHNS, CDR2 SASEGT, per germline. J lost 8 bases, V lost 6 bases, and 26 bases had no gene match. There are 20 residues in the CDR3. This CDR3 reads CASRRSPAGAVELVKGELFF. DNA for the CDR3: TGTGCCAGCAGAAGATCGCCAGCGGGAGCGGTGGAGTTGGTCAAAGGGGAGCTGTTTTTT.

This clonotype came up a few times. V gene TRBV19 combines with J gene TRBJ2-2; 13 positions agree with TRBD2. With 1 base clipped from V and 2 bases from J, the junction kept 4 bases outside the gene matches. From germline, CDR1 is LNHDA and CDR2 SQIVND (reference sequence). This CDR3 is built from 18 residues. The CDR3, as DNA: TGTGCCAGTAGTATAGGACTAGCGGGAGGCCAAAACACCGGGGAGCTGTTTTTT. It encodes CASSIGLAGGQNTGELFF.

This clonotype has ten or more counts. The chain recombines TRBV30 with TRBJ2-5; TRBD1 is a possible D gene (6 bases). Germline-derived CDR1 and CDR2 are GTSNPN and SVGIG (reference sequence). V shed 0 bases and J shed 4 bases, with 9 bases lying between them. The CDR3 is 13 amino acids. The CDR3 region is CAWSVGRGETQYF. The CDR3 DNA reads TGTGCCTGGAGTGTTGGCAGGGGAGAGACCCAGTACTTC.

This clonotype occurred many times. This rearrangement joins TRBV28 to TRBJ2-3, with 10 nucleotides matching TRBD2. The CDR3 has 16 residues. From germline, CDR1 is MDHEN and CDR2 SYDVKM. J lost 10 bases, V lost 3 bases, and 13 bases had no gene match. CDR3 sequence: CASSFAAGGPPRAQYF. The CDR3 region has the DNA TGTGCCAGCAGTTTCGCAGCGGGAGGGCCCCCCCGGGCGCAGTATTTT.